This T cell receptor (beta chain) was recovered during a study of T-cell memory formation after mild COVID-19. About the research overall: Clustering of TCRs was largely donor specific.

A single record per CDR3 protein comes from TCRdb applying MiXCR to the 5' RACE reads. The sample comprises 250,000 to 400,000 distinct CDR3 sequences, approximately 14% of which are singletons, and roughly 23% rests with the top ten. The CDR3 spans 15 residues. J lost 4 bases, V lost 4 bases, and 9 bases had no gene match. The germline V gene encodes CDR1 SGDLS and CDR2 YYNGEE. Findings and caveats of the study: Contracting clones, day 15 to 85, had balanced CD4/CD8, and later expanders favored CD4+.

This clonotype was detected many times. The antigen is unknown. The sample taken for sequencing was PBMCs or a T cell subset sorted from them (not recorded which). This chain links TRBV9 with TRBJ1-1; 8 nucleotides line up with TRBD1. The clonotype comes from a man aged 18-30 years who had mild COVID-19 (a few samples of this study predate the infection). Cell type and time point are not known. CDR3 protein: CASSRQTGASTEAFF. DNA of the CDR3: TGTGCCAGCAGCAGACAGACAGGGGCCTCCACTGAAGCTTTCTTT.